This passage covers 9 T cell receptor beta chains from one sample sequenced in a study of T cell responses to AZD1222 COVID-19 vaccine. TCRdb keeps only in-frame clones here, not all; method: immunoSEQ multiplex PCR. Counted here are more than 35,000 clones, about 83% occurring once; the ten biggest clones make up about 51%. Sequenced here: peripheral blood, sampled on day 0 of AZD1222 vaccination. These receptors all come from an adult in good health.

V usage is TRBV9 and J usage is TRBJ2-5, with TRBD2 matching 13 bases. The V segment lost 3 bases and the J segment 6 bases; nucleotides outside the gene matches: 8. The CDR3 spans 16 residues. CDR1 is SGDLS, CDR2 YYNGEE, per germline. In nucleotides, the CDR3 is TGTGCCAGCAGCGCCACCGGGACTAGCGGGGCACAGACCCAGTACTTC. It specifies CASSATGTSGAQTQYF.

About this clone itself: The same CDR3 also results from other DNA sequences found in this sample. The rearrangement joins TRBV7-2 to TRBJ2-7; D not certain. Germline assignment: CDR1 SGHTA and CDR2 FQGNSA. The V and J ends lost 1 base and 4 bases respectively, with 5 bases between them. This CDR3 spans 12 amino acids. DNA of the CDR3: TGTGCCAGCAGCTTAGTAGGGTACGAGCAGTACTTC. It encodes CASSLVGYEQYF.

The CDR3 loop reads CATSTSGAANTGELFF. CDR3 sequence (DNA): TGTGCCACGTCGACTAGCGGGGCAGCGAACACCGGGGAGCTGTTTTTT. The chain couples TRBV3-1 (or the pseudogene TRBV3-2) to TRBJ2-2, with TRBD2 matching 11 bases. CDR3 length equals 16 residues. Germline V gene lookup returns CDR1 LGHDT and CDR2 YNNKEL (reference sequence). Trimming took 10 bases from V and 0 from J; bases not matched to a gene: 7.

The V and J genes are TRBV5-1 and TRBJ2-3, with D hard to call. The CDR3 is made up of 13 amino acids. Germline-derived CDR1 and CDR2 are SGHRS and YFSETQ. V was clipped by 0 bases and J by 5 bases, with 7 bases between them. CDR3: CASSLGGRDTQYF. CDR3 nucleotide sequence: TGCGCCAGCAGCTTGGGAGGAAGAGATACGCAGTATTTT.

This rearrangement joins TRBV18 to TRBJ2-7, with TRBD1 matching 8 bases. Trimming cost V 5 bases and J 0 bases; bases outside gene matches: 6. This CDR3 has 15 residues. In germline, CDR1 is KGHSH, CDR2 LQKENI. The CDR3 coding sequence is TGTGCCAGCTCATCGGGACAGGTCAGCTCCTACGAGCAGTACTTC. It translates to CASSSGQVSSYEQYF.

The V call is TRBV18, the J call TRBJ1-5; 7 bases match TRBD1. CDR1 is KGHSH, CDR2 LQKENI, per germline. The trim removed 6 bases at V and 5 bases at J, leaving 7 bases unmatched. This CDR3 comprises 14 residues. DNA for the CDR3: TGTGCCAGCTCGCGTGACAGGGATTATCAGCCCCAGCATTTT. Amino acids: CASSRDRDYQPQHF.

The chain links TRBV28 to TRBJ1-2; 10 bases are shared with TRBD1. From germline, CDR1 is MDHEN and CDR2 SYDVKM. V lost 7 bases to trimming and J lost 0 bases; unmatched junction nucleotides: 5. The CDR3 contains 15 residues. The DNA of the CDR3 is TGTGCCAGCAATAATGACAGGGGGCCTAACTATGGCTACACCTTC. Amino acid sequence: CASNNDRGPNYGYTF.

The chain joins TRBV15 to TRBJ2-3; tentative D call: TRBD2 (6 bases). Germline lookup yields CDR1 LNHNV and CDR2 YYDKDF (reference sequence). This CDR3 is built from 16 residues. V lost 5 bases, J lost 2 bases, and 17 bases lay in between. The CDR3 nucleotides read TGTGCCACCAGCGGGGGGACCCATGGCTTCACAGATACGCAGTATTTT. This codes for CATSGGTHGFTDTQYF.

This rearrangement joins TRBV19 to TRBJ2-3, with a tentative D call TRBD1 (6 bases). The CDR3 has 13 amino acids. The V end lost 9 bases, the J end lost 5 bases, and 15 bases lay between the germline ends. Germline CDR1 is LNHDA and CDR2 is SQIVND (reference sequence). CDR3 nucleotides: TGTGCCAGCTCAGACAGGTCTGAAGATACGCAGTATTTT. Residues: CASSDRSEDTQYF. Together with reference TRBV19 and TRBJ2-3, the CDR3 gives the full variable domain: DGGITQSPKYLFRKEGQNVTLSCEQNLNHDAMYWYRQDPGQGLRLIYYSQIVNDFQKGDIAEGYSVSREKKESFPLTVTSAQKNPTAFYLCASSDRSEDTQYFGPGTRLTVL.